Listed below are T cell receptor beta chains from one sample, sequenced in a study of cytomegalovirus exposure and HLA in healthy donors. Here immunoSEQ multiplex PCR was the method, and the copy in TCRdb shows in-frame clones only, minus some. Its listing shows tens of thousands of clones. The sequencing sample was made of PBMCs. The source of these receptors is a woman aged 40 to 50 in good health and CMV-seropositive. Each CDR3 is given without its conserved first and last residue.

len	v_gene	j_gene	CDR3aa
13	TRBV19	TRBJ2-1	ASSIAGVPLNEQF
12	TRBV4-2	TRBJ2-1	ASSQDRGNNEQF
14	TRBV9	TRBJ2-2	ASSPLAGANTGELF
13	TRBV7-9	TRBJ2-2	ASSFWQGNAGELF
11	TRBV6-5	TRBJ1-2	ASRQDKDYGYT
14	TRBV5-1	.	ASSPLPSGRAYEQY
11	TRBV28	TRBJ2-1	ASTFTAGGNQF
11	TRBV30	TRBJ2-1	AWSVRHSDEQF
11	TRBV27	TRBJ2-7	ASSSKSGTGQY
12	TRBV28	TRBJ2-7	ASSLGGAGYEQY
11	TRBV29-1	TRBJ2-7	SGTRGLSYEQY
14	TRBV7-9	TRBJ2-7	ASSPGLAGASYEQY
9	TRBV20-1	TRBJ2-1	SARLYNEQF
13	TRBV13	TRBJ1-5	ASSSSGTGNQPQH
13	TRBV2	TRBJ1-5	ASSGEGMGNQPQH
12	TRBV9	TRBJ2-1	ASSVGEYDNEQF
11	TRBV2	TRBJ2-7	ASSDRGHYEQY
11	TRBV10-1	TRBJ1-1	ASSPGTGDEAF
15	TRBV7-3	TRBJ2-2	ASSLDRDRVSGGELF
11	TRBV7-7	TRBJ2-7	ASSRDRADEQY
14	TRBV5-1	TRBJ2-1	ASSLGTSGRTNEQF
13	TRBV2	TRBJ1-1	ASEGTEDLNTEAF
11	TRBV7-9	TRBJ1-4	ASLDRGDEKLF
15	TRBV4-1	TRBJ2-1	ASSQDGLREGVGEQF
11	TRBV7-2	TRBJ1-1	ASTRQGLGEAF
11	TRBV7-9	TRBJ1-4	ASSGRVTNQLF
12	TRBV5-4	TRBJ2-2	ASSLRGSAGELF
13	TRBV4-1	TRBJ2-5	ASKEEGAAGETQY
13	TRBV4-2	TRBJ1-5	ASSPLSRDNQPQH
10	TRBV15	TRBJ2-5	ATSRVGETQY
14	TRBV28	TRBJ1-2	ASSRGTGLASGGYT
10	TRBV29-1	TRBJ2-1	SEGQGYNEQF
11	TRBV28	TRBJ2-7	AGMTGTAYEQY
14	TRBV4-1	TRBJ2-1	ASSQEFQGAPREQF
13	TRBV19	TRBJ2-3	ASGHRTGGADTQY
12	TRBV7-2	TRBJ1-4	ASSKYGAWEKLF
13	TRBV6-5	TRBJ1-1	ASSYSNMGAPEAF
12	TRBV6-1	TRBJ1-1	ASSRQERGTEAF
12	TRBV27	TRBJ2-1	ASRGQGLGNEQF
12	TRBV30	TRBJ2-7	AWTAGIVTNEQY
13	TRBV11-2	TRBJ2-7	ASSLVLDRADEQY
12	TRBV4-3	TRBJ1-5	ASSQDRGNQPQH
17	TRBV7-6	TRBJ2-1	ASSGLGRGRARSDNEQF
13	TRBV5-6	TRBJ2-3	ASSPDRDGAYTQY
12	TRBV19	TRBJ1-2	ASIPFQGAGGYT
13	TRBV28	TRBJ1-2	ASSSPRRGVYGYT
13	TRBV6-5	TRBJ1-1	ASSTGRVVGTEAF
11	TRBV28	TRBJ2-7	AGMTGTSYEQY
12	TRBV7-2	TRBJ1-2	ASSLAHNNYGYT
14	TRBV13	TRBJ2-7	ASSLLSGSPSYEQY
13	TRBV27	TRBJ2-1	ASSLQGQAHNEQF
12	TRBV10-1	TRBJ2-5	ASSESDPGETQY
13	TRBV19	TRBJ2-6	ASSAQGTGANVLT
12	TRBV6-1	TRBJ2-7	ASSASDTLTEQY
15	TRBV12-5	TRBJ2-3	ASAQRRSGRVPDTQY